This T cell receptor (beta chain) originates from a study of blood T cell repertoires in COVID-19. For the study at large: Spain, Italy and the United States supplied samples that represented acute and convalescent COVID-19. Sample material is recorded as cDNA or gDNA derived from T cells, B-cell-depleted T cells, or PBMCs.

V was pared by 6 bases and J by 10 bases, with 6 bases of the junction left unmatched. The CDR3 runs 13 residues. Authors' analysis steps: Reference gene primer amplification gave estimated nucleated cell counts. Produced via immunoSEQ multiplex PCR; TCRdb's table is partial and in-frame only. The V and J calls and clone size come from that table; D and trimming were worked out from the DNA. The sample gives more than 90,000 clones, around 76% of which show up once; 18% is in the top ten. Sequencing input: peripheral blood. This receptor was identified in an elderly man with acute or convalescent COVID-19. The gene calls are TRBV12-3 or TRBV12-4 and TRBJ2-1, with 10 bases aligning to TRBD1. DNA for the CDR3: TGTGCCAGCAGCGTCGACAGGGGGCGAGAGCAGTTCTTC. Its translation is CASSVDRGREQFF.